This T cell receptor beta chain is drawn from a study of T cell responses to AZD1222 COVID-19 vaccine. Points on this clone: Its antigen remains unknown.

The study's findings and limits: Clonal diversity may have been underestimated in mostly white British donors.

TCRdb's copy holds only in-frame clones and misses some; the assay was immunoSEQ multiplex PCR. The data contain roughly 180,000 clones, nearly 95% of them singletons. The CDR3 extends over 12 amino acids. Looked up from germline, CDR1 is SNHLY and CDR2 is FYNNEI. The V and J ends lost 4 bases and 12 bases, in that order; junction bases with no gene match: 6. The sequence derives from an adult who received the AZD1222 COVID-19 vaccine. V gene TRBV2 combines with J gene TRBJ1-2, with 9 nucleotides matching TRBD1. The source material was peripheral blood, sampled 28 days after the second AZD1222 dose. For the CDR3, the DNA is TGTGCCAGCAGTGCCGACAGGGGGGCAGACACCTTC. Translation gives CASSADRGADTF.